This entry is about one TCR beta chain. The sample is drawn from a study of cytomegalovirus exposure and HLA in healthy donors. PCR was performed using 60 Vbeta and 13 Jbeta primers. Sequencing was performed with immunoSEQ multiplex PCR; in TCRdb, only in-frame clones are kept and a portion is missing. Among some 80,000 clones listed, roughly 79% were seen once. The sequence came from a man in his forties or fifties in good health and CMV-seronegative. The sequenced material came from PBMCs.

The CDR3 loop is CASSPPAGSFSGYTF. The CDR3, as DNA: TGTGCCAGCTCACCACCGGCAGGTAGTTTCAGTGGCTACACCTTC. The rearrangement uses TRBV18 and TRBJ1-2; D is undetermined. Germline V gene sequence: CDR1 KGHSH, CDR2 LQKENI. Trimming pared 0 bases from V and 7 bases from J, leaving 15 bases between. There are 15 residues in the CDR3.